This T cell receptor beta chain was retrieved from a study of T cells in localized non-small cell lung cancer (dated by TCRdb to about 2020). At the level of the whole study: The study analyzed T cell repertoires of approximately 240 early-stage NSCLC patients, comparing tumors and uninvolved tumor-adjacent lungs. All 220 or so NSCLC patients in the cohort were treatment-naive and had localized lung tumors that were resected. A mean age of approximately 70 years was recorded for the NSCLC patients, of whom under 150 were male and 95 to 110 were female. The investigation overall reported the following: Multi-region tumor sequencing was not performed, so intratumor heterogeneity could not be excluded. Longer overall survival was associated with higher blood T cell density, whereas shorter survival was associated with higher adjacent-lung clonality. The highest T cell clonality was observed in uninvolved tumor-adjacent lung, where clonality exceeded that of tumor, suggesting that antigenic responses were more focused in uninvolved tumor-adjacent lung. A median of 57 of the top 100 tumor clones turned up in the paired uninvolved adjacent lung, and roughly 30 of those clones also ranked among the top 100 of that same adjacent lung. Because the study design was exploratory, TCR variables were selected using unadjusted p-values without false-discovery rate correction.

At diagnosis, peripheral blood, uninvolved tumor-adjacent lung and tumor were collected and were preserved as a mix of fresh-frozen and FFPE material. Blood samples were analyzed as peripheral blood mononuclear cells for TCR repertoire profiling. A remark on this clone: Its antigen remains unidentified. Germline is not matched at one junction end, which may reflect a read error.

The immunoSEQ Assay was used to sequence TCR beta CDR3 regions from DNA. The authors' analysis ran thus. To compute T cell density, TCR beta template counts were normalized to usable DNA, which was estimated by amplifying housekeeping genes. Using the preseqR package, richness was estimated by extrapolating to 120,000 templates for tissue samples and 400,000 templates for PBMC samples. Clonality was taken to be one minus Pielou's evenness. Tissue-enriched TCRs were identified by differential abundance testing using productive amino-acid clonotypes, minimum total count 5 and alpha 0.1. The Jaccard Index and the Morisita Overlap Index were used to measure how much the repertoires overlapped between compartments. GLIPH grouped TCR beta CDR3s together with public tetramer-defined viral CDR3s, and a viral motif had to include at least three viral sequences and also show V-gene enrichment. The table was pulled from immuneACCESS by TCRdb, which kept in-frame rearrangements only. Such tables lose some clones; where checked, under half of the loss comes from unresolved V genes, and the rest has no known cause. D and trimming were read from the DNA, whereas the V and J calls and clone size are those reported in that table. For this sample the table gives around 9,600 clones, of which around 90% were detected only once. About 7.5% of the sample comes from the top ten.

This TCR came from a woman aged 35-75 years with stage I squamous cell lung carcinoma. Sequenced here: peripheral blood, sampled before any cancer treatment.

The nucleotide sequence reads TGTGCCAGTAGTACTGGTCCTCCGTCAGGACCGGTCTTTTTT. Translation gives CASSTGPPSGPVFF. Recombination joined TRBV19 with TRBJ1-1; too little of a D gene remains to name it. Taken from cysteine to phenylalanine, the CDR3 has 14 residues. The DNA shown is the 42-base CDR3, in frame from base 1. Sequences LNHDA (CDR1) and SQIVND (CDR2) are obtained from the germline V gene (reference sequence). This CDR3, with the reference TRBV19 and TRBJ1-1 proteins standing in past its ends, gives the full variable domain DGGITQSPKYLFRKEGQNVTLSCEQNLNHDAMYWYRQDPGQGLRLIYYSQIVNDFQKGDIAEGYSVSREKKESFPLTVTSAQKNPTAFYLCASSTGPPSGPVFFGQGTRLTVV.